This TCR beta chain was identified during a study of spatial heterogeneity in lung cancer. The CDR3 spans 15 residues. Germline V gene data show CDR1 as KGHSH and CDR2 as LQKENI. Trimming left V 3 bases short and J 5 bases short, with 13 bases between. TCRdb re-called the 5' RACE reads through MiXCR, storing one row per CDR3 protein. The profile shows 35,000 to 50,000 distinct CDR3 sequences, approximately 3.1% of them singletons. Stated time point: sample taken at primary tumor resection. The donor group consisted of roughly 70 patients who had untreated, early-stage non-small cell lung cancer. This clonotype was detected ten times or more.

This TCR was recovered from a male donor with early-stage non-small cell lung cancer. V usage is TRBV18 and J usage is TRBJ2-2, with D hard to call. The sample consisted of normal lung tissue next to the tumor, taken at surgery. CDR3 amino acids: CASSPDGQETGELFF. CDR3 nucleotides: TGTGCCAGCTCACCCGACGGCCAGGAGACCGGGGAGCTGTTTTTT.